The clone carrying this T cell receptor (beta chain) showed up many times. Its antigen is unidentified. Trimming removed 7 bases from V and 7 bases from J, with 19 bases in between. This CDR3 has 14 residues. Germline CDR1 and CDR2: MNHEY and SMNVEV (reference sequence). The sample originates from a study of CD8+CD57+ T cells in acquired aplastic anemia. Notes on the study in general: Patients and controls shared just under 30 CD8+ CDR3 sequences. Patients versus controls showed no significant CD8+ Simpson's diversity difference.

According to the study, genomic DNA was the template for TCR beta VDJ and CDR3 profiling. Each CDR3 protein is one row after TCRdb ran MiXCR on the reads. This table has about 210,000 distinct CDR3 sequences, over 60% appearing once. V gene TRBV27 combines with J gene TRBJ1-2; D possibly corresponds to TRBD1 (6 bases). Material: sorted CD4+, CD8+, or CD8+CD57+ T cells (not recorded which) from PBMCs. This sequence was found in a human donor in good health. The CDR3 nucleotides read TGTGCCAGCAAACTTTGGGGGGGCGAGGTTGGCTACACCTTC. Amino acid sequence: CASKLWGGEVGYTF.